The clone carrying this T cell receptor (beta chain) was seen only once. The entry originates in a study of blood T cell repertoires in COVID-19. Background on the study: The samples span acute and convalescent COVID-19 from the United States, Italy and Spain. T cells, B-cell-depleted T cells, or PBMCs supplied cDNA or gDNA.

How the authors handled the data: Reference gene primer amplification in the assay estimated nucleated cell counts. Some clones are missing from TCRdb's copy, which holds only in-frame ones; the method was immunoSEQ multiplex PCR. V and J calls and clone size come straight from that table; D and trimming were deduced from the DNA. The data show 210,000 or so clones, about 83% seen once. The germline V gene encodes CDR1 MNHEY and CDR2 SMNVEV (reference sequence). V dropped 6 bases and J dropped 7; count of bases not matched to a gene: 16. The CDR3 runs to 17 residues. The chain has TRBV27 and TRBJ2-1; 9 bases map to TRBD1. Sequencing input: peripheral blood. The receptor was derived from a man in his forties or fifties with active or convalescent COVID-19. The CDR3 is CASRLQGAGRTGNEQFF. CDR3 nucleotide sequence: TGTGCCAGCAGGCTACAGGGGGCCGGGCGAACCGGGAATGAGCAGTTCTTC.